This entry lists 21 T cell receptor beta chains sequenced from one sample in a study of T cell repertoires in cytomegalovirus infection. The antigens these receptors bind are not known. TCRdb re-called the reads through MiXCR, storing one row per CDR3 protein. The sample records roughly 990,000 distinct CDR3 sequences, roughly 30% being singletons. The material sequenced was cultured CD8+ T cells from PBMCs, taken from culture after CMV antigen stimulation. These receptors originate from a human donor in good health (CMV status not recorded). Some clones in this sample may be carry-over from other donors' samples.

The rearrangement uses TRBV7-2 and TRBJ2-5, with D possibly TRBD1 on 6 matching bases. Trimming took off 4 bases at V and 2 bases at J, with 17 bases between the two ends. CDR1 and CDR2 from the germline V gene are SGHTA and FQGNSA. The length of the CDR3 is 16 residues. The CDR3 DNA follows: TGTGCCAGCAGCTCCCTTCACCTGACAGGACAAGAGACCCAGTACTTC. Its protein is CASSSLHLTGQETQYF.

V and J are TRBV27 and TRBJ2-5; 9 bases fit TRBD1. The CDR3 is 15 residues long. Germline V lookup: CDR1 MNHEY, CDR2 SMNVEV (reference sequence). V lost 5 bases, J lost 4 bases, and 8 bases stayed unmatched. CDR3: CASSTRDREGETQYF. For the CDR3, the DNA is TGTGCCAGCAGTACCCGGGACAGGGAGGGAGAGACCCAGTACTTC.

The genes are TRBV7-2 and TRBJ2-1; 10 nucleotides agree with TRBD1. Germline V gene data show CDR1 as SGHTA and CDR2 as FQGNSA. The CDR3 extends over 12 amino acids. With 1 base clipped from V and 16 bases from J, the junction kept 4 bases outside the gene matches. As DNA, the CDR3 is TGTGCCAGCAGCTTAGGGGACAGGGGAATATTCTTC. Translating gives CASSLGDRGIFF.

The V gene is TRBV7-8, the J gene TRBJ1-1; D gene ambiguous. The CDR3 is 10 amino acids. V shed 8 bases and J shed 8 bases, with 9 bases lying between them. Germline CDR1 and CDR2: SGHVS and FQNEAQ. Here the CDR3 reads CASVDKEAFF. The CDR3 bases are TGTGCCAGCGTCGACAAAGAAGCTTTCTTT.

The table lists this clonotype with many counts. This chain connects TRBV6-2 or TRBV6-3 to TRBJ2-1; D is undetermined. Germline V lookup: CDR1 MNHEY, CDR2 SVGEGT. The CDR3 contains 15 residues. The V end lost 2 bases, the J end lost 3 bases, and 11 bases lay between the germline ends. DNA of the CDR3: TGTGCCAGCAGTTACGCCTCGGGCTACTACAATGAGCAGTTCTTC. Amino acid sequence: CASSYASGYYNEQFF.

The chain carries TRBV4-2 and TRBJ1-2; D unclear. Germline CDR1 reads LGHNA; CDR2 reads YNFKEQ. The CDR3 length is 14 residues. Trimming removed 1 base at V and 5 bases at J, with 11 bases between. The CDR3 reads CASSQGAQQYGYTF. The CDR3 DNA sequence: TGTGCCAGCAGCCAAGGGGCTCAGCAATATGGCTACACCTTC.

The table lists this clonotype with many counts. J is TRBJ2-6 and V is TRBV5-5; D is possibly TRBD1 (5 bases). CDR1 and CDR2 (germline): SGHKS, YYEKEE (reference sequence). Trimming removed 0 bases at V and 0 bases at J, with 13 bases between. This CDR3 comprises 18 residues. As DNA, the CDR3 is TGTGCCAGCAGCTTGGACTACAGGCCTTACTCTGGGGCCAACGTCCTGACTTTC. Amino acids: CASSLDYRPYSGANVLTF.

This sequence joins TRBV6-6 and TRBJ1-5; D may be TRBD1 (5 bases). The CDR3 length is 15 residues. V was pared by 2 bases and J by 6 bases, with 14 bases between. Looked up from germline, CDR1 is MNHNY and CDR2 is SVGAGI (reference sequence). This chain's CDR3 is CASSYLGEEGQPQHF. The DNA of the CDR3 is TGTGCCAGCAGTTACCTGGGGGAAGAGGGTCAGCCCCAGCATTTT.

The CDR3 loop is CASSPSGGGTYEQYV. In DNA form, the CDR3 reads TGTGCCAGCAGCCCCTCGGGGGGGGGCACCTACGAGCAGTACGTC. The V call is TRBV6-1, the J call TRBJ2-7; 8 positions match TRBD2. Germline V gene data show CDR1 as MNHNS and CDR2 as SASEGT. The CDR3 loop spans 15 amino acids. J was trimmed by 2 bases and V by 6 bases; bases with no gene match: 9.

Remarks on this clonotype: At one boundary the junction diverges from the germline segment, which might be a read error. The chain joins TRBV27 to TRBJ2-1; 9 bases line up with TRBD1. Per germline, CDR1 MNHEY and CDR2 SMNVEV (reference sequence). There are 13 residues in the CDR3. The chain's CDR3 is CVSHGTGLSEQFF. The CDR3 bases are TGTGTCAGCCACGGGACAGGGCTATCTGAGCAGTTCTTC.

This clonotype was detected a few times. The chain has TRBV7-8 and TRBJ1-2; the D gene is possibly TRBD1 (5 bases). The CDR3 covers 11 residues. Germline CDR1 is SGHVS and CDR2 is FQNEAQ. V was trimmed by 5 bases and J by 11 bases, leaving 12 bases between them. The CDR3 DNA is TGTGCCAGCAGCCCGGGACGACTGTACACCTTC. This gives the protein CASSPGRLYTF.

This clonotype was seen a few times. V gene TRBV9 combines with J gene TRBJ2-3; either TRBD1 or TRBD2 may fit D (6 bases each). The CDR3 runs 14 residues. Germline values: CDR1 SGDLS, CDR2 YYNGEE. Between the trimmed V and J ends, which lost 7 bases and 2 bases, there was a span of 14 bases. The CDR3 reads CASSGAPSTDTQYF. The CDR3 DNA reads TGTGCCAGCTCGGGGGCGCCCTCCACAGATACGCAGTATTTT. The full variable domain, with the rest looked up from reference TRBV9 and TRBJ2-3, is DSGVTQTPKHLITATGQRVTLRCSPRSGDLSVYWYQQSLDQGLQFLIQYYNGEERAKGNILERFSAQQFPDLHSELNLSSLELGDSALYFCASSGAPSTDTQYFGPGTRLTVL.

The chain recombines TRBV19 with TRBJ2-1, with 9 bases identical to TRBD1. This CDR3 is built from 16 residues. The J segment lost 2 bases and the V segment lost 6 bases, leaving 8 bases of the junction unmatched. Germline V CDR1 and CDR2: LNHDA, SQIVND (reference sequence). CDR3 in DNA: TGTGCCAGTAGGATCCGGGACAGGGACACCTACAATGAGCAGTTCTTC. It is translated as CASRIRDRDTYNEQFF.

The chain couples TRBV7-2 to TRBJ2-1, with D possibly matching TRBD1 (6 bases). CDR1 and CDR2 (germline): SGHTA, FQGNSA. The V and J ends lost 4 bases and 3 bases respectively, with 13 bases between them. The CDR3 is 15 residues long. DNA for the CDR3: TGTGCCAGCAGCTCCGGGACAAGGCTCTACAATGAGCAGTTCTTC. Translation gives CASSSGTRLYNEQFF.

The chain carries TRBV7-2 and TRBJ1-1; unclear D gene. V was shortened by 2 bases and J by 1 base, with 8 bases between the two germline ends. The germline V gene encodes CDR1 SGHTA and CDR2 FQGNSA. The CDR3 runs to 14 residues. The DNA of the CDR3 is TGTGCCAGCAGCTTAAGGGTCGCGAACACTGAAGCTTTCTTT. This encodes CASSLRVANTEAFF.

This clonotype was seen more than once but under ten times. The chain links TRBV27 to TRBJ1-1; tentative D call: TRBD1 (5 bases). CDR1 is MNHEY, CDR2 SMNVEV, per germline (reference sequence). Trimming left V 5 bases short and J 1 base short, with 26 bases between. This CDR3 contains 19 residues. CDR3 residues: CASSPGGITSPGPNTEAFF. CDR3 DNA sequence: TGTGCCAGCAGTCCGGGGGGGATCACCTCGCCAGGGCCGAACACTGAAGCTTTCTTT.

V gene TRBV4-1 combines with J gene TRBJ2-7; a weak D match, TRBD1 (6 bases). The ends were cut back, 1 base at V and 0 bases at J, with 13 bases in the middle. Germline CDR1 reads MGHRA; CDR2 reads YSYEKL. This CDR3 is 16 amino acids long. CDR3 DNA sequence: TGCGCCAGCAGCCAAGCCGGGACACCCAGCTCCTACGAGCAGTACTTC. Encoded protein: CASSQAGTPSSYEQYF.

The gene calls are TRBV28 and TRBJ2-2; a possible D gene is TRBD2 (6 bases). Between the trimmed V and J ends, which lost 5 bases and 1 base, there was a span of 17 bases. Germline V lookup: CDR1 MDHEN, CDR2 SYDVKM. CDR3 length: 17 amino acids. This CDR3 reads CASSLSRASENTGELFF. CDR3 bases: TGTGCCAGCAGTCTAAGCCGGGCTAGCGAGAACACCGGGGAGCTGTTTTTT.

This clonotype was observed a few times. The chain uses TRBV6-1 and TRBJ1-1; unclear D gene. Germline V lookup: CDR1 MNHNS, CDR2 SASEGT. This CDR3 is 11 amino acids long. Trimming cost V 6 bases and J 3 bases, with 5 bases left between them. The CDR3 loop reads CASSVHTEAFF. The DNA for the CDR3 is TGTGCCAGCAGCGTTCACACTGAAGCTTTCTTT.

Only a few counts were recorded for this clonotype. V is TRBV6-1 and J is TRBJ1-4, with 8 bases identical to TRBD1. Per germline, CDR1 MNHNS and CDR2 SASEGT. The CDR3 runs 17 residues. The V segment lost 1 base and the J segment 0 bases; nucleotides outside the gene matches: 4. The CDR3 reads CASSEGTGPATNEKLFF. Written as DNA, the CDR3 is TGTGCCAGCAGTGAAGGGACAGGGCCGGCAACTAATGAAAAACTGTTTTTT.

This clonotype was detected only a few times. The V call is TRBV7-6, the J call TRBJ1-1; 10 nucleotides match TRBD1. V lost 5 bases, J lost 4 bases, and 13 bases stayed unmatched. Germline-derived CDR1 and CDR2 are SGHVS and FNYEAQ. The CDR3 is 17 residues long. CDR3 sequence reads: CASSLGQGDPITTEAFF. Written as DNA, the CDR3 is TGTGCCAGCAGCCTCGGACAGGGGGACCCTATAACCACTGAAGCTTTCTTT.